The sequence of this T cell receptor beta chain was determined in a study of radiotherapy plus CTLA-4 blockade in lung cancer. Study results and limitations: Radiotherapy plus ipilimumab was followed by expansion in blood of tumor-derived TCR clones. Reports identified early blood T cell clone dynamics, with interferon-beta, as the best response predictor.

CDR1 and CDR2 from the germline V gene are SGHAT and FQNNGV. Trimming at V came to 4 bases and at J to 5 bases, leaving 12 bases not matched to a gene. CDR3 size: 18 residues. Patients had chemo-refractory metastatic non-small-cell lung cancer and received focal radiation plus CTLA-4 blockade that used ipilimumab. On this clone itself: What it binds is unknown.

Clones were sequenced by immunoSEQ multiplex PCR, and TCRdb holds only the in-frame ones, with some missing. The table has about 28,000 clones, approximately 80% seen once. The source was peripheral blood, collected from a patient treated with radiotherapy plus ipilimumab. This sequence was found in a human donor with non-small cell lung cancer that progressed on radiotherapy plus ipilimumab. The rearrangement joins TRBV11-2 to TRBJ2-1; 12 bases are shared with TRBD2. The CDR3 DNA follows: TGTGCCAGCAGCTCCCCGATGGGGCGACTAGCGGGGGACAATGAGCAGTTCTTC. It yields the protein CASSSPMGRLAGDNEQFF.